What follows are 23 T cell receptor beta chains derived from one specimen sequenced in a study of T-cell reconstitution after alpha-beta-depleted transplantation in children. Unique molecular identifiers were built into the TCRbeta library. MiXCR was run by TCRdb on the PCR reads, yielding one entry per CDR3 protein. The sample holds hundreds of thousands of distinct CDR3 sequences; about an eighth are singletons and the top ten take 0.75% to 0.85%. Sequencing was performed on PBMCs, taken before TCRalphabeta/CD19-depleted stem cell transplant. Receptors originate from a girl aged 2 to 9 with congenital amegakaryocytic thrombocytopenia, due to receive a stem cell transplant.

V usage is TRBV20-1 and J usage is TRBJ2-5; D may be TRBD1 (5 bases). The CDR3 totals 14 residues. The germline CDR1 and CDR2 sequences are DFQATT and SNEGSKA (reference sequence). Between the trimmed V and J ends, which lost 1 base and 10 bases, there was a span of 19 bases. The CDR3 coding sequence is TGCAGTGCTAGAGTCAGGGATGGTTCCAGGGACCAGTACTTC. It encodes CSARVRDGSRDQYF.

In its sample, this clonotype was seen a few times. CDR3: CSVEKRGQQETQYF. DNA for the CDR3: TGCAGCGTTGAAAAAAGGGGACAGCAAGAGACCCAGTACTTC. This rearrangement joins TRBV29-1 to TRBJ2-5; 7 bases line up with TRBD1. From germline, CDR1 is SQVTM and CDR2 ANQGSEA. V lost 2 bases and J lost 2; bases outside the gene matches: 5. The CDR3 extends over 14 amino acids.

This clonotype was detected ten times or more. The chain joins TRBV4-1 to TRBJ2-7; D ambiguous. The CDR3 totals 12 residues. V gave up 5 bases and J gave up 4 bases, with 9 bases separating them. CDR1 MGHRA and CDR2 YSYEKL come from the germline V gene. The CDR3 spells CASSADQYEQYF. The CDR3 coding sequence is TGCGCCAGCAGCGCCGATCAATACGAGCAGTACTTC.

This clonotype was detected only a few times. The J gene is TRBJ2-1, the V gene TRBV11-2; TRBD2 is a possible D gene (6 bases). The V end was cut by 1 base, the J end by 5 bases, with 12 bases between. The CDR3 is 15 residues long. Germline assignment: CDR1 SGHAT and CDR2 FQNNGV. DNA of the CDR3: TGTGCCAGCAGCTTAGGTCCTAGCGACCACAATGAGCAGTTCTTC. Protein product: CASSLGPSDHNEQFF.

This clonotype has a handful of counts. The limits of the CDR3 on the DNA are not certain, so only TCRdb's listed CDR3 is given. V and J are TRBV1 and TRBJ2-4; the DNA was not compared with TRBD1, the D call given in the table. TRBV1 is a pseudogene. The CDR3 numbers 18 amino acids, ends counted. The CDR3 sequence: CTSSLDWGGGASKNIQYF.

This clonotype was picked up many times. The genes are TRBV29-1 and TRBJ1-2; 8 bases line up with TRBD1. The length of the CDR3 is 15 residues. Germline loops: CDR1 SQVTM, CDR2 ANQGSEA. V was clipped by 4 bases and J by 5 bases; unmatched bases: 12. CDR3 sequence reads: CSVGSQGAISYGYTF. In DNA, the CDR3 is TGCAGCGTTGGTTCTCAGGGGGCTATAAGTTATGGCTACACCTTC.

The rearrangement joins TRBV29-1 to TRBJ2-1; 8 nucleotides agree with TRBD2. This CDR3 comprises 15 residues. The V gene's germline CDR1 is SQVTM and CDR2 ANQGSEA. The V gene end was trimmed by 1 base and the J gene end by 2 bases; junction bases not matched to a gene: 4. CDR3 DNA sequence: TGCAGCGTTGAAGCCCCGGGAGGGGCCTACAATGAGCAGTTCTTC. Translation gives CSVEAPGGAYNEQFF.

Only a few counts were recorded for this clonotype. This chain uses TRBV20-1 with TRBJ2-3; 7 bases fit TRBD2. Germline V gene lookup returns CDR1 DFQATT and CDR2 SNEGSKA (reference sequence). With 5 bases clipped from V and 4 bases from J, the junction kept 18 bases outside the gene matches. The CDR3 loop spans 17 amino acids. Written as DNA, the CDR3 is TGCAGTGCTTCCAATGCGGGAGTCATCGGTCTTCCAGATACGCAGTATTTT. Translating gives CSASNAGVIGLPDTQYF.

This clonotype was observed many times. V gene TRBV10-3 combines with J gene TRBJ2-5, with no clear D. This CDR3 is 15 amino acids long. Germline-derived CDR1 and CDR2 are ENHRY and SYGVKD. V gave up 0 bases and J gave up 1 base, with 9 bases separating them. The DNA for the CDR3 is TGTGCCATCAGTGAGTCGAGCTGGTTCCAAGAGACCCAGTACTTC. It codes for CAISESSWFQETQYF.

Ten or more counts support this clonotype. CDR3 in DNA: TGTGCCAGCAGGTCGGGACCCGGAGGTACTGAAGCTTTCTTT. This codes for CASRSGPGGTEAFF. This chain joins TRBV12-3 or TRBV12-4 and TRBJ1-1, with D possibly matching TRBD1 (5 bases). V was clipped by 6 bases and J by 5 bases, with 16 bases between them. The CDR3 loop spans 14 amino acids.

CDR3 residues: CAWSWWTGDDEQYF. The CDR3, as DNA: TGTGCCTGGAGCTGGTGGACAGGGGACGACGAGCAGTACTTC. The genes are TRBV30 and TRBJ2-7; 9 nucleotides match TRBD1. The V gene end was trimmed by 3 bases and the J gene end by 5 bases; junction bases not matched to a gene: 8. This CDR3 contains 14 residues. Germline V gene data show CDR1 as GTSNPN and CDR2 as SVGIG (reference sequence).

This clonotype turned up a few times. This chain uses TRBV5-1 with TRBJ2-2, with 7 nucleotides matching TRBD1. J lost 3 bases, V lost 2 bases, and 1 base had no gene match. This CDR3 spans 14 amino acids. Germline values: CDR1 SGHRS, CDR2 YFSETQ. CDR3 nucleotide sequence: TGCGCCAGCAGCTTTGACAGGGACACCGGGGAGCTGTTTTTT. As protein: CASSFDRDTGELFF. The variable domain in full, with the rest retrieved from reference TRBV5-1 and TRBJ2-2, is KAGVTQTPRYLIKTRGQQVTLSCSPISGHRSVSWYQQTPGQGLQFLFEYFSETQRNKGNFPGRFSGRQFSNSRSEMNVSTLELGDSALYLCASSFDRDTGELFFGEGSRLTVL.

Many counts were recorded for this clonotype. The chain combines TRBV7-6 with TRBJ2-3; tentative D call: TRBD1 (6 bases). CDR1 and CDR2 from the germline V gene are SGHVS and FNYEAQ. The CDR3 sequence is 12 residues long. Trimming left V 4 bases short and J 6 bases short, with 8 bases between. The CDR3 DNA is TGTGCCAGCAGCTCCAGGGGCGATACGCAGTATTTT. Translated, it gives CASSSRGDTQYF.

This clonotype was seen many times. The rearrangement uses TRBV20-1 and TRBJ2-1; D ambiguous. The V end lost 6 bases, the J end lost 0 bases, and 15 bases lay between the germline ends. The CDR3 has 15 residues. CDR1 is DFQATT, CDR2 SNEGSKA, per germline (reference sequence). The CDR3 loop reads CSAASGGNSYNEQFF. The CDR3 nucleotides are TGCAGTGCCGCCTCCGGCGGCAACTCCTACAATGAGCAGTTCTTC.

The chain joins TRBV28 to TRBJ2-1, with D possibly being TRBD1 or TRBD2 (5 bases each). The CDR3 covers 14 residues. The V end was cut by 6 bases, the J end by 11 bases, with 20 bases between. The germline CDR1 and CDR2 sequences are MDHEN and SYDVKM. CDR3 sequence: CASSLTQQWGQQFF. For the CDR3, the DNA is TGTGCCAGCAGCCTCACCCAACAGTGGGGACAGCAGTTCTTC.

A few counts support this clonotype. The chain combines TRBV7-9 with TRBJ2-5, with D unresolved. V was trimmed by 1 base and J by 3 bases, leaving 15 bases between them. The germline CDR1 and CDR2 sequences are SEHNR and FQNEAQ (reference sequence). The CDR3 is made up of 16 amino acids. CDR3 DNA sequence: TGTGCCAGCAGCTTAGAGGCCAGGCCTTCCAAAGAGACCCAGTACTTC. As protein: CASSLEARPSKETQYF. Full variable domain (missing parts from reference TRBV7-9 and TRBJ2-5): DTGVSQNPRHKITKRGQNVTFRCDPISEHNRLYWYRQTLGQGPEFLTYFQNEAQLEKSRLLSDRFSAERPKGSFSTLEIQRTEQGDSAMYLCASSLEARPSKETQYFGPGTRLLVL.

This clonotype was seen a few times. The chain employs TRBV6-5 and TRBJ2-1; D gene unclear. CDR3 length: 18 amino acids. Per the germline V gene, CDR1 is MNHEY and CDR2 is SVGAGI. V was pared by 3 bases and J by 1 base, with 19 bases between. The CDR3 DNA reads TGTGCCAGCAGTTATTTTACTGCCGGGCTAGGGTCCTACAATGAGCAGTTCTTC. It codes for CASSYFTAGLGSYNEQFF.

The chain carries TRBV15 and TRBJ2-7, with no clear D. The CDR3 spans 12 residues. V was trimmed by 5 bases and J by 6 bases, leaving 11 bases between them. CDR1 is LNHNV and CDR2 is YYDKDF in the germline V gene (reference sequence). The CDR3 sequence is CATSWAASEQYF. The DNA of the CDR3 is TGTGCCACCAGCTGGGCCGCCTCCGAGCAGTACTTC. Together with reference TRBV15 and TRBJ2-7, the CDR3 gives the full variable domain: DAMVIQNPRYQVTQFGKPVTLSCSQTLNHNVMYWYQQKSSQAPKLLFHYYDKDFNNEADTPDNFQSRRPNTSFCFLDIRSPGLGDTAMYLCATSWAASEQYFGPGTRLTVT.

The chain combines TRBV27 with TRBJ2-1; 10 bases fit TRBD2. J was trimmed by 7 bases and V by 5 bases; bases with no gene match: 8. Germline CDR1 MNHEY, CDR2 SMNVEV (reference sequence). This CDR3 contains 15 residues. Here the CDR3 reads CASSVAGGPTNEQFF. DNA of the CDR3: TGTGCCAGCAGTGTAGCGGGAGGCCCGACAAATGAGCAGTTCTTC.

This chain uses TRBV18 with TRBJ1-1; D possibly corresponds to TRBD1 (6 bases). Germline CDR1 and CDR2: KGHSH and LQKENI. The CDR3 loop spans 15 amino acids. V lost 3 bases and J 1 base, leaving 12 bases between the germline ends. CDR3 nucleotide sequence: TGTGCCAGCTCACCTGACCCAGGGGAGAACACTGAAGCTTTCTTT. It is translated as CASSPDPGENTEAFF.

The V call is TRBV5-1, the J call TRBJ2-3, with unresolved D. V was shortened by 2 bases and J by 2 bases, with 9 bases between the two germline ends. Germline loops: CDR1 SGHRS, CDR2 YFSETQ. This CDR3 is built from 14 residues. CDR3 bases: TGCGCCAGCAGCTTTGGTGGGGACACAGATACGCAGTATTTT. Protein sequence: CASSFGGDTDTQYF.

This clonotype has at least ten counts. The gene calls are TRBV4-1 and TRBJ2-1, with 7 bases aligning to TRBD2. CDR3 length equals 20 residues. Trimming cost V 0 bases and J 6 bases; bases outside gene matches: 20. Germline CDR1 reads MGHRA; CDR2 reads YSYEKL. The CDR3 nucleotides are TGCGCCAGCAGCCAAGATCATCTTCCGACCCTAGCGGACCGAACCAATGAGCAGTTCTTC. Protein sequence: CASSQDHLPTLADRTNEQFF.

As regards this clonotype: This may be a read error, as it is one base from a much larger clone. The rearrangement links TRBV29-1 to TRBJ2-7; no clear D gene. Per the germline V gene, CDR1 is SQVTM and CDR2 is ANQGSEA. The CDR3 contains 13 residues. The CDR3 here is CSVEVDESYEQSF. CDR3 coding DNA: TGCAGCGTTGAAGTTGACGAATCCTACGAGCAGTCCTTC.